This TCR beta chain derives from a study of cytomegalovirus exposure and HLA in healthy donors. Trimming removed 1 base at V and 0 bases at J, with 10 bases between. Germline V gene data show CDR1 as SGHTA and CDR2 as FQGNSA. This CDR3 region has 16 residues. The PCR used 60 Vbeta and 13 Jbeta primers. Some clones are missing from TCRdb's copy, which holds only in-frame ones; the method was immunoSEQ multiplex PCR. Of some 150,000 clones listed, about 71% are singletons. The sample consisted of PBMCs. The genes are TRBV7-2 and TRBJ1-3, with D unclear. The sequence came from a woman aged 25 to 45 in good health and CMV-seronegative. The CDR3 DNA is TGTGCCAGCAGCTTAGATATGGTGAGCTCTGGAAACACCATATATTTT. This encodes CASSLDMVSSGNTIYF.